This note documents a single T cell receptor beta chain sequence. The antigen is unknown. The V gene lost 4 bases and the J gene lost 10 bases, with 10 bases spanning the gap. This CDR3 has 10 residues. Looked up from germline, CDR1 is SQVTM and CDR2 is ANQGSEA. RNA transcripts gave rise to amplified TCR beta CDR3 regions. TCR CDR3 underwent first-round RT-PCR with the HTBI primer set. TCRdb ran MiXCR on the multiplex PCR reads and lists one entry per CDR3 protein. This table holds about 560,000 distinct CDR3 sequences, around 46% found once. Across 18 months, stable Graves' hyperthyroidism was marked by no progression to ophthalmopathy. Newly diagnosed hyperthyroidism, duration under 2 months, in patients aged 18 to 65. This record comes from a study of T cells in Graves' hyperthyroidism and ophthalmopathy. Whole-study results and caveats: It was a median about seven months before onset that the model predicted ophthalmopathy. Blood also held most thyroid clonotypes expanded beyond 0.001.

The chain has TRBV29-1 and TRBJ1-2, with D unresolved. This clonotype was sampled from a woman aged 18 to 35 with Graves' hyperthyroidism. The specimen was peripheral blood or thyroid tissue (not recorded which). The CDR3 spells CSVGEGYYTF. The CDR3 bases are TGCAGCGTTGGCGAGGGATACTACACCTTC. The whole variable domain, remainder taken from reference TRBV29-1 and TRBJ1-2, is SAVISQKPSRDICQRGTSLTIQCQVDSQVTMMFWYRQQPGQSLTLIATANQGSEATYESGFVIDKFPISRPNLTFSTLTVSNMSPEDSSIYLCSVGEGYYTFGSGTRLTVV.